The rows below give T cell receptor beta chains drawn from one sample of a study of blood T cell repertoires in COVID-19. The repertoire was sequenced with immunoSEQ multiplex PCR; TCRdb's copy has only in-frame clones and lacks some. Of roughly 240,000 clones listed, just under 85% are singletons. The specimen was peripheral blood. These receptors were obtained from a woman at least 80 years old with acute or convalescent COVID-19. Each CDR3 is given without its conserved first and last residue. Expanded clones are given a class, and other clones once, few, many or no size at all.

TRBV6-4	NA	ASSDYPPGGNGYT
TRBV6-5	NA	ASSDSGNSYEQY
TRBV7-2	NA	ASSLGGRNNSPLH
TRBV7-8	few	ASSLADGRGLGNTIY
TRBV28	NA	ASIPLAGVNYEQY
TRBV9	NA	ASSVEGLAMADTQY
TRBV28	NA	ASSPRTDRGEAF
TRBV3-1/TRBV3-2	NA	ASSQGAGRAF
TRBV19	NA	ASSLSASGGYTQY
TRBV3-1/TRBV3-2	once	ASSQEAGYPYNEQF
TRBV18	NA	ASSPEAATYGYT
TRBV5-6	NA	ASSLAGTSGVTGELF
TRBV28	once	ASSFGGASSYEQY
TRBV12-3/TRBV12-4	NA	ASSRHSGNTIY
TRBV10-2	NA	ASSELTGNEQY
TRBV25-1	NA	ASSDPGQGGTEAF
TRBV3-1/TRBV3-2	few	ASEDYATDTQY
TRBV4-3	NA	ASSQDYGGNTDTQY
TRBV9	NA	ASSAHLDRGNYGYT
TRBV12-3/TRBV12-4	NA	ASKHTGETEAF
TRBV3-1/TRBV3-2	NA	ASSQVRGGHNEQF
TRBV6-2/TRBV6-3	NA	ASSYRGSEQF
TRBV6-2/TRBV6-3	NA	ASSDRASSYNSPLH
TRBV7-2	NA	ASSQTGGSSNQPQH
TRBV3-1/TRBV3-2	few	ASSPLSGYGYT
TRBV7-3	NA	ASSLTPQTEAF
TRBV18	NA	ASSPPGARGYGYT